Each of the 7 T cell receptor beta chains below was sequenced from the same sample in a study of T cell repertoires in ileal Crohn's disease. Here immunoSEQ multiplex PCR was the method, and the copy in TCRdb shows in-frame clones only, minus some. The sample yields about 15,000 clones, over 70% seen once. Time point indicated: neoterminal ileum biopsy at postoperative endoscopy, about 6 months after surgery. The sequencing sample was made of ileal tissue. All receptors derive from an adult with Crohn's disease.

The gene calls are TRBV7-8 and TRBJ1-6; 7 nucleotides agree with TRBD1. V lost 5 bases, J lost 4 bases, and 5 bases stayed unmatched. CDR3 length equals 15 residues. Germline loops: CDR1 SGHVS, CDR2 FQNEAQ. Here the CDR3 reads CASSTGTVYNSPLHF. CDR3 DNA sequence: TGTGCCAGCAGCACTGGGACAGTTTATAATTCACCCCTCCACTTT.

This chain's CDR3 is CASSPAGRTNNSPLHF. CDR3 DNA: TGTGCCAGTAGTCCGGCGGGGCGGACGAATAATTCACCCCTCCACTTT. The chain uses TRBV19 and TRBJ1-6, with a tentative D call TRBD1 (5 bases). This CDR3 is 16 amino acids long. Per germline, CDR1 LNHDA and CDR2 SQIVND (reference sequence). Trimming took off 5 bases at V and 5 bases at J, with 16 bases between the two ends.

This clone was seen a few times. This chain connects TRBV28 to TRBJ2-7; possible D gene TRBD2, 6 bases. Germline lookup yields CDR1 MDHEN and CDR2 SYDVKM. The CDR3 is 16 amino acids. Between the trimmed V and J ends, which lost 1 base and 1 base, there was a span of 14 bases. The CDR3 coding sequence is TGTGCCAGCAGTTTATTGTCCACGGAGGGGTCCTACGAGCAGTACTTC. As protein: CASSLLSTEGSYEQYF.

V and J are TRBV10-3 and TRBJ2-3, with TRBD2 matching over 13 bases. The ends lost 3 bases at V and 7 bases at J; junction bases unmatched: 1. The CDR3 runs to 14 residues. Germline V gene data show CDR1 as ENHRY and CDR2 as SYGVKD. The CDR3 DNA is TGTGCCATCAGTGAACTAGCGGGGGGGCATACGCAGTATTTT. Translation: CAISELAGGHTQYF.

The chain carries TRBV10-2 and TRBJ1-6; D unclear. Germline CDR1 is WSHSY and CDR2 is SAAADI. CDR3 size: 19 residues. V was pared by 9 bases and J by 8 bases, with 32 bases between. The CDR3 protein is CARIPDGFSHPPADSPLHF. CDR3 sequence (DNA): TGCGCCAGGATCCCTGACGGCTTCAGCCACCCCCCGGCCGATTCACCCCTCCACTTT.

The chain uses TRBV9 and TRBJ2-7; D ambiguous. V was pared by 0 bases and J by 2 bases, with 9 bases between. CDR3 size: 14 residues. Per the germline V gene, CDR1 is SGDLS and CDR2 is YYNGEE. This CDR3 is CASSVGTDPYEQYF. The CDR3 coding sequence is TGTGCCAGCAGCGTAGGTACAGACCCCTACGAGCAGTACTTC.

V usage is TRBV4-3 and J usage is TRBJ1-5; no firm D call. Germline V gene lookup returns CDR1 LGHNA and CDR2 YSLEER. With 1 base removed from V and 3 bases from J, the gap between germline ends came to 10 bases. CDR3 length: 15 amino acids. DNA for the CDR3: TGCGCCAGCAGCCAAGCGTGGCGCTCCAATCAGCCCCAGCATTTT. Translating it yields CASSQAWRSNQPQHF.